The clone carrying this T cell receptor beta chain was seen a few times. As yet, its antigen is unknown. This specimen comes from a study of cytomegalovirus exposure and HLA in healthy donors. Notes on the study in general: As a later analysis revealed, most CMV-associated TCR beta chains appeared HLA-restricted. The authors considered a cluster of highly shared sequence variants likely to be a sequencing artifact. A classifier reportedly called cytomegalovirus status with high sensitivity and specificity. For most TCR beta V segments, an earlier analysis put the productive rate at about 90% or about 30% of the time.

This CDR3 has 13 residues. The germline V and J ends were trimmed by 0 bases and 2 bases, with 5 bases remaining between them. The germline CDR1 and CDR2 sequences are SGHNT and YYREEE (reference sequence). Use of 60 Vbeta and 13 Jbeta primers characterized the PCR. Measured with immunoSEQ multiplex PCR; TCRdb has only the in-frame clones, and not every one. The sample lists more than 150,000 clones; more than 65% were seen once. The sequenced sample consisted of PBMCs. The receptor was isolated from a girl between 5 and 17 years old in good health and CMV-seropositive. V and J are TRBV5-4 and TRBJ1-2; D is uncertain. This chain's CDR3 is CASSLEENYGYTF. The DNA of the CDR3 is TGTGCCAGCAGCTTGGAGGAGAACTATGGCTACACCTTC.